The source of this T cell receptor beta chain is a study of shared clonotypes between healthy human individuals (dated by TCRdb to 2020 to 2021). Turning to the overall study: A few men and a couple of women, aged 18 to 49 years, made up the cohort. Each donor's leukapheresis produced roughly between roughly 0.94 and 9.5 billion PBMCs. For each donor, CD4 naive and CD4 memory were each run on three plates, CD8 naive on two plates, and CD8 memory on one plate. Libraries were prepared and TCR repertoires were sequenced by different laboratories using diverse techniques, in order to increase sequencing depth and limit assay-specific biases. To estimate repertoire size and how much clonotypes are shared between individuals, the study performed deep sequencing of blood TCR repertoires from five healthy adults. The full study reports these points: Based on pairwise subsampling, the degree of clonotype sharing among donors was expected to be affected by sequencing depth. Larger estimated clonotype richness was generally found for naive subsets than for memory subsets. Approximately 4.8% of naive CD4, 3.5% of naive CD8, approximately 2.2% of memory CD4, and about 0.4% of memory CD8 clonotypes were shared across a few donors. Even with the large sequencing depth, rarefaction of the sorted-subset datasets indicated that sequencing was incomplete. Clonotypes shared by all four sorted-subset donors showed higher generation probabilities than non-shared clonotypes. The genetic and exposure-history diversity represented was limited by the small number of donors. Sampling was restricted to blood, and TCR repertoires in tissue are likely to differ from TCR repertoires in blood.

CD8 naive samples were CD45RO-negative cells positively selected for CCR7, giving a CD45RA+CCR7+ population that excluded TemRA cells. The donors were healthy, HIV-negative adults who had no recently reported acute infections or vaccinations. Every donor was a Caucasian adult residing in Nashville, Tennessee, USA. Blood was collected by leukapheresis, and PBMCs were isolated by Ficoll-Histopaque density gradient centrifugation and then cryopreserved in liquid nitrogen vapor phase. Purity and quantity of every magnetically sorted T cell population were checked by analytical flow cytometry. From each sorted fraction, genomic DNA was isolated and quantified by UV absorbance on a Nanodrop 2000c. As to this clone: This receptor's antigen is unknown. The input lacks base qualities; no much larger clone sits a single base away.

V is pared back by 3 bases and J by 12 bases, with 18 bases lying between the germline termini. The germline V gene yields ENHRY for CDR1 and SYGVKD for CDR2. The CDR3, cysteine through phenylalanine, is 13 amino acids long. Solely the CDR3 DNA is kept, with 39 bases framed from the first base. Using the deep immunoSEQ assay, multiplex PCR amplified TCR CDR3 regions from genomic DNA. Extracted genomic DNA from each cell subset was distributed evenly across all wells of several immunoSEQ 96-well plates, and each plate was treated as a replicate. For sorted subsets, approximately 190 ng of genomic DNA, equivalent to 25,000 to 35,000 T cell genomes, went into each replicate PCR. Purified libraries were quantified with a Qubit 3.0 fluorometer, sized on a Bioanalyzer 2100, and re-quantified with the KAPA Library Quantification kit. Each immunoSEQ 96-well plate was sequenced on its own single-read 150-cycle Illumina NextSeq 550 flow cell. Processing in the source paper ran as follows. Because only junctional sequences without quality scores were contained in the immunoSEQ output, filtering matching that applied to full-length reads could not be performed. Sequences were annotated with PyIR, a Python wrapper for IgBLAST v1.9, and V/J genes and CDR3 were assigned using IMGT germline references. Reads were removed for weak V/J assignments (E-value above 1e-6), missing CDR3, stop codons, out-of-frame junctions, or ambiguous translated residues. V3J clonotypes were defined as sequences sharing an identical inferred V gene, J gene, and CDR3 amino acid sequence. To compute the percentage overlap between repertoires, the number of shared unique clonotypes was divided by the size of the smaller repertoire. Three approaches were used to assess repertoire richness: RTK rarefaction, the Chao1 estimator, and Recon v2.1 estimates of unobserved clonotypes. Generation probabilities for all TCRbeta clonotypes obtained by the gDNA method from a handful of donors were computed using OLGA. Imported from immuneACCESS, the table was reduced by TCRdb to in-frame sequences with V and J called. These copies leave out some clones; in studies compared against another copy, an unresolved V gene accounts for under half, and the cause of the remainder is not known. The V and J calls and clone size are taken from that table; D and trimming were inferred from the DNA. In this sample the table shows around 1,900,000 clones, over 85% of which occur a single time. The top ten clonotypes cover more than 1.5% of the sample.

Sequencing was performed on naive CD8+ T cells from PBMCs. In the paper's terms, the cell subset or site label means: CD45RA+CCR7+. This receptor chain uses TRBV10-3 and TRBJ2-7; TRBD1 is a possible D gene, resting on 6 matching bases. This sequence originates from a young man in good health. Some clones in this sample may be carry-over from other donors' samples. The DNA sequence follows: TGTGCCATCAGTGAATCACAGCCGGGACACCGGTACTTC. It translates as CAISESQPGHRYF.